One sample yielded the 11 T cell receptor beta chains listed below, sequenced in a study of Ad26.COV2.S vaccination and SARS-CoV-2 variants. Libraries were prepared by immunoSEQ multiplex PCR; TCRdb keeps only in-frame clonotypes and omits some of them. The sample yields some 450,000 clones, roughly 88% seen once. Treatment given: 15 to 20 received Ad26.COV2.S at low or high dose, single or two shots; about 5 received placebo; per-sample allocation not given. Each sample was drawn 63 days after the first injection (of vaccine or placebo). Here the sequenced sample was peripheral blood, taken in a trial of Ad26.COV2.S vaccine versus placebo. The receptors stem from a person aged 18-65 years who received the Ad26.COV2.S COVID-19 vaccine or a placebo.

This rearrangement joins TRBV2 to TRBJ1-1; possible D gene TRBD1, 6 bases. The CDR3 is 14 amino acids. Per germline, CDR1 SNHLY and CDR2 FYNNEI. Trimming left V 6 bases short and J 1 base short, with 12 bases between. CDR3 bases: TGTGCCAGCAGGGACAGTTTCAGGAACACTGAAGCTTTCTTT. Translating gives CASRDSFRNTEAFF.

V gene TRBV11-2 combines with J gene TRBJ2-3; TRBD2 matches 15 bases. The germline CDR1 and CDR2 sequences are SGHAT and FQNNGV. The CDR3 extends over 19 amino acids. V trimming: 5 bases; J trimming: 3 bases; junction bases outside the gene matches: 12. The CDR3 loop is CASSRRHGTSGRHTDTQYF. CDR3 coding DNA: TGTGCCAGCAGCCGACGTCACGGGACTAGCGGGAGGCATACAGATACGCAGTATTTT.

The rearrangement uses TRBV4-1 and TRBJ1-1; possibly TRBD1 for D (5 bases). Germline CDR1 reads MGHRA; CDR2 reads YSYEKL. The CDR3 contains 19 residues. The V end lost 2 bases, the J end lost 5 bases, and 27 bases lay between the germline ends. The CDR3 sequence is CASSQRVSAGTTSGTEAFF. The CDR3 bases are TGCGCCAGCAGCCAACGCGTTTCGGCAGGGACCACCTCCGGAACTGAAGCTTTCTTT.

The genes are TRBV30 and TRBJ1-2; perhaps TRBD1 as D (6 bases). V was trimmed by 4 bases and J by 3 bases, leaving 18 bases between them. In germline, CDR1 is GTSNPN, CDR2 SVGIG (reference sequence). This CDR3 region has 15 residues. The DNA of the CDR3 is TGTGCCTGGAAAGACCCAAGGCAGGGGCACTATGGCTACACCTTC. Amino acid sequence: CAWKDPRQGHYGYTF.

The chain uses TRBV28 and TRBJ2-7; 11 nucleotides line up with TRBD1. This CDR3 region has 15 residues. V lost 5 bases, J lost 3 bases, and 6 bases stayed unmatched. CDR1 and CDR2 (germline): MDHEN, SYDVKM. The DNA of the CDR3 is TGTGCCAGCAGTACACCCGGGACAGGGGGCTACGAGCAGTACTTC. Protein product: CASSTPGTGGYEQYF.

This sequence joins TRBV19 and TRBJ1-6; TRBD1 matches 8 bases. CDR1 is LNHDA, CDR2 SQIVND, per germline (reference sequence). V shed 10 bases and J 7 bases; nucleotides not matched to a gene: 6. The CDR3 has 13 residues. The CDR3, as DNA: TGTGCCACCCAGGGGGCATCCAATTCACCCCTCCACTTT. Translated: CATQGASNSPLHF.

About this clone: This same CDR3 is encoded by further DNA sequences in the sample. The chain combines TRBV7-2 with TRBJ2-3, with D tentatively TRBD2 (5 bases). Germline CDR1 is SGHTA and CDR2 is FQGNSA. V lost 5 bases and J 0 bases, leaving 9 bases between the germline ends. The CDR3 is 14 amino acids. CDR3 DNA sequence: TGTGCCAGCAGCCCTCAGCGGAGCACAGATACGCAGTATTTT. Translating it yields CASSPQRSTDTQYF. Full variable domain (outside the CDR3, taken from reference TRBV7-2 and TRBJ2-3): GAGVSQSPSNKVTEKGKDVELRCDPISGHTALYWYRQSLGQGLEFLIYFQGNSAPDKSGLPSDRFSAERTGGSVSTLTIQRTQQEDSAVYLCASSPQRSTDTQYFGPGTRLTVL.

The gene calls are TRBV27 and TRBJ1-2, with D tentatively TRBD1 (5 bases). Germline CDR1 MNHEY, CDR2 SMNVEV (reference sequence). There are 14 residues in the CDR3. V lost 5 bases and J 7 bases, leaving 17 bases between the germline ends. The CDR3 DNA reads TGTGCCAGCAGTCAACCCGGGGGTTCGGTTGGCTACACCTTC. The encoded protein is CASSQPGGSVGYTF.

The chain employs TRBV19 and TRBJ2-7; D may be TRBD1 or TRBD2 (5 bases each). From germline, CDR1 is LNHDA and CDR2 SQIVND (reference sequence). The V end lost 1 base, the J end lost 1 base, and 8 bases lay between the germline ends. This CDR3 spans 14 amino acids. Here the CDR3 DNA reads TGTGCCAGTAGTATAGTCGGGGCGTCCTACGAGCAGTACTTC. Translated, it gives CASSIVGASYEQYF. The full variable domain, its missing parts supplied by reference TRBV19 and TRBJ2-7, is DGGITQSPKYLFRKEGQNVTLSCEQNLNHDAMYWYRQDPGQGLRLIYYSQIVNDFQKGDIAEGYSVSREKKESFPLTVTSAQKNPTAFYLCASSIVGASYEQYFGPGTRLTVT.

J is TRBJ1-1 and V is TRBV18, with D tentatively TRBD1 (6 bases). CDR3 size: 15 residues. Germline values: CDR1 KGHSH, CDR2 LQKENI. V lost 3 bases and J lost 5, with 16 bases in between. CDR3 sequence: CASSPVSGGGTEAFF. CDR3 DNA: TGTGCCAGCTCACCCGTCTCTGGGGGCGGAACTGAAGCTTTCTTT.

This clone has just a few counts. This sequence joins TRBV7-6 and TRBJ2-7, with D possibly being TRBD1 or TRBD2 (6 bases each). The CDR3 consists of 14 residues. Trimming stripped 0 bases from V and 5 bases from J, with 11 bases between. The V gene's germline CDR1 is SGHVS and CDR2 FNYEAQ. The CDR3 nucleotides read TGTGCCAGCAGCTTAGCGTTGGGGGGCGACGAGCAGTACTTC. Translated, it gives CASSLALGGDEQYF. Filled out from reference TRBV7-6 and TRBJ2-7, the complete variable domain reads GAGVSQSPRYKVTKRGQDVALRCDPISGHVSLYWYRQALGQGPEFLTYFNYEAQQDKSGLPNDRFSAERPEGSISTLTIQRTEQRDSAMYRCASSLALGGDEQYFGPGTRLTVT.